This section outlines one TCR beta chain sequence together with its context. This sample was included in a study of blood T cell repertoires in COVID-19. Study information: The United States, Italy and Spain were the sources of the acute and convalescent COVID-19 samples.

Sequencing used immunoSEQ multiplex PCR; TCRdb keeps in-frame clones, though not all of them. This repertoire shows about 150,000 clones, about 85% found once; its top ten account for 0.63%. The clonotype originates from a man aged 55-75 years with COVID-19, enrolled during active disease. Sequenced sample: peripheral blood.

The CDR3 nucleotides are TGTGCCAGCAGTAAGACTAGTGTCGAGCAGTACTTC. This sequence encodes CASSKTSVEQYF. The rearrangement joins TRBV6-5 to TRBJ2-7; D is perhaps TRBD2 (6 bases). Trimming shortened V by 5 bases and J by 6 bases, and 11 bases separated the two germline ends. The CDR3 runs 12 residues. Germline CDR1 MNHEY, CDR2 SVGAGI.